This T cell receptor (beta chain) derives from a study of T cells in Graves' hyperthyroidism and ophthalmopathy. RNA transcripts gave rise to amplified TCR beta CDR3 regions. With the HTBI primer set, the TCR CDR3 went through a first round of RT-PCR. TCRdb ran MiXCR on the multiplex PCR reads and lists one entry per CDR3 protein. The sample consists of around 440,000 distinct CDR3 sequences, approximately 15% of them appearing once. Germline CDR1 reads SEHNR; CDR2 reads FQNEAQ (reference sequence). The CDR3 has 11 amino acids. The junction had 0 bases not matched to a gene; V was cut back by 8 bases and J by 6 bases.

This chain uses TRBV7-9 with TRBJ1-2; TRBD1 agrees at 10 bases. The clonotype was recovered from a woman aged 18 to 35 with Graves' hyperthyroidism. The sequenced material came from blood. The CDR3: CASGTGDGYTF. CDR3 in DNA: TGTGCCAGCGGGACAGGGGATGGCTACACCTTC. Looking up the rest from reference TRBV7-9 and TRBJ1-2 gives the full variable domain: DTGVSQNPRHKITKRGQNVTFRCDPISEHNRLYWYRQTLGQGPEFLTYFQNEAQLEKSRLLSDRFSAERPKGSFSTLEIQRTEQGDSAMYLCASGTGDGYTFGSGTRLTVV.